This T cell receptor (beta chain) was documented in a study of neurological immune-mediated disorders. As for time point: longitudinal time-point 3. There are many counts of this clonotype. What it binds is not known. 5'RACE with 10-nucleotide random UMIs produced the cDNA. MiXCR was run by TCRdb on the 5' RACE reads, yielding one entry per CDR3 protein. Of roughly 50,000 distinct CDR3 sequences in the sample, 12% were seen once. Regarding the study as a whole: TCR-beta repertoires seemed private in all groups, with no expanded CDR3 amino acid sequences shared.

Trimming cost V 5 bases and J 3 bases; bases outside gene matches: 5. This CDR3 is built from 15 residues. Looked up from germline, CDR1 is LGHDT and CDR2 is YNNKEL (reference sequence). This chain connects TRBV3-1 to TRBJ1-5; 9 positions agree with TRBD1. Sequenced input: PBMCs. This TCR derives from a male donor with HTLV-1-associated myelopathy (HAM/TSP). CDR3 amino acids: CASSFGTGNNQPQHF. CDR3 bases: TGTGCCAGCAGCTTCGGGACAGGGAACAATCAGCCCCAGCATTTT.